These T cell receptor beta chains were read from a single sample in a study of PD-1 blockade in mismatch repair-deficient tumors. This table comes from immunoSEQ multiplex PCR, and its TCRdb copy is limited to in-frame clones, with some not included. Of roughly 70,000 clones in the sample, about 78% were seen once. The sample here was peripheral blood, taken 2 weeks after starting pembrolizumab. The receptors stem from an adult with mismatch repair-deficient cancer. The CDR3 runs from the conserved cysteine through the conserved F or W. D genes are given only for firm matches. Size tells how often a clone was seen (once, few, many) or the class of an expanded clone, and some rows leave it out.

>NA|TRBV5-4|TRBJ2-7|NA
CASSHVLTGSQSSYEQYF
TGTGCCAGCAGCCATGTACTGACCGGATCACAGAGCTCCTACGAGCAGTACTTC
>NA|TRBV7-8|TRBJ2-1|NA
CASSLKERPSGDNEQFF
TGTGCCAGCAGCTTAAAAGAGCGGCCAAGTGGGGACAATGAGCAGTTCTTC
>NA|TRBV30|TRBJ1-1|NA
CAWRMGEAFF
TGCGCCTGGAGAATGGGTGAAGCTTTCTTT
>NA|TRBV11-3|TRBJ1-2|NA
CASSPRRHLYGYTF
TGTGCCAGCAGCCCAAGGCGGCATCTCTATGGCTACACCTTC
>TRBD2|TRBV5-4|TRBJ2-1|NA
CASSLAGGGQQFF
TGTGCCAGCAGCTTGGCCGGCGGGGGACAGCAGTTCTTC
>NA|TRBV28|TRBJ2-4|NA
CASSRTGEAKNIQYF
TGTGCCAGCAGTCGGACGGGAGAAGCCAAAAACATTCAGTACTTC
>TRBD2|TRBV7-3|TRBJ2-5|NA
CASGTSGSIGYQETQYF
TGTGCCAGTGGGACTAGCGGGAGTATCGGGTACCAAGAGACCCAGTACTTC
>TRBD1|TRBV2|TRBJ2-7|NA
CASSGPGTGSYEQYF
TGTGCCAGCAGTGGTCCCGGGACAGGTTCCTACGAGCAGTACTTC
>TRBD2|TRBV15|TRBJ2-7|NA
CATSRGVGGVYEQYF
TGTGCCACCAGCAGAGGGGTCGGGGGGGTCTACGAGCAGTACTTC
>NA|TRBV28|TRBJ1-1|NA
CASRWGHTEAFF
TGTGCCAGCAGATGGGGCCACACTGAAGCTTTCTTT
>NA|TRBV14|TRBJ2-1|NA
CASSLKGGIEQFF
TGTGCCAGCAGCCTCAAGGGGGGCATTGAGCAGTTCTTC
>NA|TRBV30|TRBJ1-2|NA
CAWRGKRNYGYTF
TGTGCCTGGAGGGGGAAGCGGAACTATGGCTACACCTTC
>TRBD2|TRBV28|TRBJ2-5|NA
CASSSSGRTRETQYF
TGTGCCAGCAGTTCAAGCGGGAGAACCAGAGAGACCCAGTACTTC
>NA|TRBV5-8|TRBJ1-2|few
CASSFVSGGGYTF
TGTGCCAGCAGCTTCGTCTCAGGAGGCGGCTACACCTTC
>NA|TRBV11-2|TRBJ2-2|NA
CASSLDGTGELFF
TGTGCCAGCAGCTTAGATGGCACCGGGGAGCTGTTTTTT
>NA|TRBV19|TRBJ2-1|NA
CASSIEVQYNEQFF
TGTGCCAGTAGTATAGAGGTCCAGTACAATGAGCAGTTCTTC
>TRBD2|TRBV7-8|TRBJ2-5|NA
CASSLAGLAGRYQETQYF
TGTGCCAGCAGCTTAGCAGGGCTAGCGGGAAGATACCAAGAGACCCAGTACTTC
>NA|TRBV6-1|TRBJ1-1|NA
CASRPEPPRAFF
TGTGCCAGCAGGCCGGAGCCTCCGAGGGCTTTCTTT
>NA|TRBV7-9|TRBJ2-3|NA
CASSWGATDTQYF
TGTGCCAGCAGCTGGGGGGCCACAGATACGCAGTATTTT
>NA|TRBV5-1|TRBJ2-5|once
CASSLEGEEETQYF
TGCGCCAGCAGCTTGGAAGGGGAAGAGGAGACCCAGTACTTC
>TRBD2|TRBV9|TRBJ2-1|NA
CASSVEASGTSEFNEQFF
TGTGCCAGCAGCGTAGAAGCCTCCGGGACTAGCGAGTTCAATGAGCAGTTCTTC
>NA|TRBV10-3|TRBJ2-3|NA
CAIREDSTDTQYF
TGTGCCATCAGGGAGGACAGCACAGATACGCAGTATTTT
>TRBD2|TRBV6-1|TRBJ2-1|NA
CASRILAGAVNEQFF
TGTGCCAGCAGGATCCTAGCGGGAGCCGTCAATGAGCAGTTCTTC
>NA|TRBV7-6|TRBJ2-5|once
CASSLEGGLGETQYF
TGTGCCAGCAGCTTAGAAGGGGGGCTGGGGGAGACCCAGTACTTC
>TRBD1|TRBV29-1|TRBJ2-7|once
CSVENKQGARNEQYF
TGCAGCGTTGAAAACAAACAGGGGGCGAGAAACGAGCAGTACTTC
>NA|TRBV7-2|TRBJ1-5|once
CASSLVPTVNQPQHF
TGTGCCAGCAGCTTAGTGCCGACGGTCAATCAGCCCCAGCATTTT
>NA|TRBV19|TRBJ1-1|once
CASTKTENTEAFF
TGTGCCAGTACTAAGACAGAGAACACTGAAGCTTTCTTT
>TRBD1|TRBV4-1|TRBJ1-2|NA
CASSPGTGADGYTF
TGCGCCAGCAGCCCGGGGACAGGGGCGGATGGCTACACCTTC
>TRBD2|TRBV13|TRBJ2-5|NA
CASSIGLAGGGETQYF
TGTGCCAGCAGCATAGGACTAGCGGGAGGCGGTGAGACCCAGTACTTC
>TRBD2|TRBV6-1|TRBJ2-1|NA
CASSERTSAAYNEQFF
TGTGCCAGCAGTGAAAGGACTAGCGCGGCCTACAATGAGCAGTTCTTC
>NA|TRBV13|TRBJ2-7|NA
CASSFGQGGGEQYF
TGTGCCAGCAGCTTCGGGCAGGGAGGAGGGGAGCAGTACTTC
>NA|TRBV6-4|TRBJ1-1|NA
CASSDSSGLF
TGTGCCAGCAGTGACTCATCAGGGCTCTTT
>NA|TRBV6-1|TRBJ2-1|NA
CASSENFGGEWGFF
TGTGCCAGCAGTGAAAACTTTGGTGGGGAATGGGGGTTCTTC
>NA|TRBV5-4|TRBJ2-7|NA
CASSRGQSYEQYF
TGTGCCAGCAGCAGAGGACAGTCCTACGAGCAGTACTTC
>NA|TRBV6-1|TRBJ1-2|NA
CASSERGGVYGYTF
TGTGCCAGCAGTGAACGAGGGGGAGTCTATGGCTACACCTTC
>NA|TRBV9|TRBJ2-7|NA
CASSGPVGGEQYF
TGTGCCAGCAGCGGTCCCGTCGGGGGCGAGCAGTACTTC
>NA|TRBV19|TRBJ1-5|NA
CATRGRGGNQPQHF
TGTGCCACCAGAGGGAGGGGAGGCAATCAGCCCCAGCATTTT